A single sample is the source of the 21 T cell receptor beta chains below, sequenced in a study of glioma-infiltrating T cells after dendritic cell vaccination. Sequencing used immunoSEQ multiplex PCR; TCRdb keeps in-frame clones, though not all of them. The data contain more than 95,000 clones, almost 90% of them singletons. Time point noted: after dendritic cell vaccination, including at tumor progression/relapse. This sample comprised blood, obtained after dendritic cell vaccination. These receptors were obtained from a human donor with glioblastoma.

In regard to this clone: This CDR3 fails to terminate in the conserved phenylalanine or tryptophan, so it likely reflects a read error. The chain has TRBV5-1 and TRBJ1-2; D ambiguous. This CDR3 has 13 amino acids. Trimming shortened V by 1 base and J by 4 bases, and 8 bases separated the two germline ends. Germline V gene data show CDR1 as SGHRS and CDR2 as YFSETQ. CDR3 DNA: TGCGCCAGCAGCTTGCCGGGAGTCTATGGCTACACCTCC. Translating it yields CASSLPGVYGYTS.

This clone was counted between two and nine times. The rearrangement joins TRBV4-1 to TRBJ2-7, with D possibly TRBD1 on 6 matching bases. CDR3 length: 14 amino acids. Germline CDR1 MGHRA, CDR2 YSYEKL. The ends were cut back, 0 bases at V and 7 bases at J, with 13 bases in the middle. CDR3 nucleotides: TGCGCCAGCAGCCAAGACTCACAGGGTTGGGAGCAGTACTTC. Translated, it gives CASSQDSQGWEQYF.

The CDR3 sequence is CASIGTGGGKTQYF. DNA for the CDR3: TGCGCCAGCATCGGGACAGGGGGCGGAAAGACCCAGTACTTC. V and J are TRBV5-1 and TRBJ2-5, with 12 bases fitting TRBD1. Germline CDR1 and CDR2: SGHRS and YFSETQ. V lost 6 bases and J lost 6; bases outside the gene matches: 6. The CDR3 extends over 14 amino acids.

The V call is TRBV2, the J call TRBJ1-2; D call uncertain. The CDR3 contains 15 residues. Germline assignment: CDR1 SNHLY and CDR2 FYNNEI. V lost 2 bases and J 8 bases, leaving 18 bases between the germline ends. CDR3 bases: TGTGCCAGCAGTGAACTGTCAGGCGGGTTAGAAGGCTACACCTTC. This encodes CASSELSGGLEGYTF. The full variable domain, its missing parts supplied by reference TRBV2 and TRBJ1-2, is EPEVTQTPSHQVTQMGQEVILRCVPISNHLYFYWYRQILGQKVEFLVSFYNNEISEKSEIFDDQFSVERPDGSNFTLKIRSTKLEDSAMYFCASSELSGGLEGYTFGSGTRLTVV.

In this sample, this clone turned up once. The chain is built from TRBV6-6 and TRBJ1-1; TRBD1 agrees at 7 bases. Trimming took 7 bases from V and 1 from J; bases not matched to a gene: 9. The length of the CDR3 is 15 residues. In germline, CDR1 is MNHNY, CDR2 SVGAGI (reference sequence). CDR3 protein: CASKKAGTENTEAFF. CDR3 DNA sequence: TGTGCCAGCAAAAAAGCCGGGACAGAGAACACTGAAGCTTTCTTT.

The rearrangement uses TRBV5-6 and TRBJ2-1; D is possibly TRBD2 (6 bases). CDR3 length equals 16 residues. In germline, CDR1 is SGHDT, CDR2 YYEEEE. Trimming removed 0 bases at V and 0 bases at J, with 10 bases between. DNA of the CDR3: TGTGCCAGCAGCTTGGCCGGGGGAAGCTCCTACAATGAGCAGTTCTTC. Its translation: CASSLAGGSSYNEQFF.

This clone was seen a single time. The chain uses TRBV5-1 and TRBJ1-2; a possible D gene is TRBD1 (5 bases). V was shortened by 3 bases and J by 3 bases, with 9 bases between the two germline ends. The CDR3 covers 13 residues. Germline values: CDR1 SGHRS, CDR2 YFSETQ. The CDR3: CASSSTEYYGYTF. The CDR3 nucleotides read TGCGCCAGCAGCTCGACAGAGTACTATGGCTACACCTTC. Looking up the rest from reference TRBV5-1 and TRBJ1-2 gives the full variable domain: KAGVTQTPRYLIKTRGQQVTLSCSPISGHRSVSWYQQTPGQGLQFLFEYFSETQRNKGNFPGRFSGRQFSNSRSEMNVSTLELGDSALYLCASSSTEYYGYTFGSGTRLTVV.

This chain links TRBV6-5 with TRBJ1-5; D call uncertain. V was clipped by 7 bases and J by 9 bases, with 16 bases between them. This CDR3 has 13 amino acids. Germline loops: CDR1 MNHEY, CDR2 SVGAGI. CDR3 nucleotide sequence: TGTGCCAGCAAGGTGGACGGCGCGGGGCCCCAGCATTTT. Its translation: CASKVDGAGPQHF.

The rearrangement joins TRBV5-1 to TRBJ2-3; maybe TRBD1 (5 bases). Trimming pared 4 bases from V and 4 bases from J, leaving 16 bases between. This CDR3 is built from 15 residues. In germline, CDR1 is SGHRS, CDR2 YFSETQ. The CDR3 spells CASSQNMGRADTQYF. CDR3 coding DNA: TGCGCCAGCAGCCAAAACATGGGGCGTGCAGATACGCAGTATTTT.

The rearrangement links TRBV19 to TRBJ2-3; TRBD2 aligns across 16 bases. This CDR3 is built from 17 residues. Unmatched junction bases numbered 2, after V lost 3 bases and J lost 2 bases. Germline V gene lookup returns CDR1 LNHDA and CDR2 SQIVND (reference sequence). The CDR3 is CASSMGTSGGATDTQYF. In nucleotides, the CDR3 is TGTGCCAGTAGTATGGGGACTAGCGGGGGGGCCACAGATACGCAGTATTTT. Drawing the rest from reference TRBV19 and TRBJ2-3, the complete variable domain is DGGITQSPKYLFRKEGQNVTLSCEQNLNHDAMYWYRQDPGQGLRLIYYSQIVNDFQKGDIAEGYSVSREKKESFPLTVTSAQKNPTAFYLCASSMGTSGGATDTQYFGPGTRLTVL.

This clone turned up a few times. This chain links TRBV4-1 with TRBJ1-2, with 8 bases matching TRBD1. Trimming at V came to 1 base and at J to 2 bases, leaving 6 bases not matched to a gene. Germline V gene lookup returns CDR1 MGHRA and CDR2 YSYEKL. The CDR3 length is 16 residues. The CDR3 spells CASSQGHRTGNYGYTF. In DNA form, the CDR3 reads TGCGCCAGCAGCCAAGGACACCGGACAGGGAACTATGGCTACACCTTC.

The chain is built from TRBV2 and TRBJ2-2, with TRBD1 identical over 11 bases. Germline-derived CDR1 and CDR2 are SNHLY and FYNNEI. The trim removed 9 bases at V and 4 bases at J, leaving 4 bases unmatched. This CDR3 region has 14 residues. For the CDR3, the DNA is TGTGCCAGTACCGGGACAGGGGGCACCGGGGAGCTGTTTTTT. It encodes CASTGTGGTGELFF.

The V call is TRBV5-5, the J call TRBJ1-4, with D possibly TRBD1 on 5 matching bases. Looked up from germline, CDR1 is SGHKS and CDR2 is YYEKEE (reference sequence). V gave up 0 bases and J gave up 8 bases, with 11 bases separating them. This CDR3 is 14 amino acids long. The CDR3 coding sequence is TGTGCCAGCAGCTTGGGGCAGGGAAGAGAAAAACTGTTTTTT. Protein product: CASSLGQGREKLFF.

This chain joins TRBV2 and TRBJ2-7; TRBD2 aligns across 14 bases. CDR1 SNHLY and CDR2 FYNNEI come from the germline V gene. The CDR3 consists of 15 residues. Trimming cost V 8 bases and J 4 bases; bases outside gene matches: 7. This CDR3 reads CASGMGTSGSYEQYF. Written as DNA, the CDR3 is TGTGCCAGCGGGATGGGGACTAGCGGGAGTTACGAGCAGTACTTC. The full variable domain, its missing parts supplied by reference TRBV2 and TRBJ2-7, is EPEVTQTPSHQVTQMGQEVILRCVPISNHLYFYWYRQILGQKVEFLVSFYNNEISEKSEIFDDQFSVERPDGSNFTLKIRSTKLEDSAMYFCASGMGTSGSYEQYFGPGTRLTVT.

The chain carries TRBV11-3 and TRBJ2-5; 11 bases align to TRBD2. The CDR3 spans 14 residues. Germline trimming cut 5 bases from V and 7 bases from J; bases unmatched to any gene: 6. Per the germline V gene, CDR1 is SGHNT and CDR2 is YENEEA. The CDR3 nucleotides are TGTGCCAGCAGCCCCACTAGCGGGAGTGGGACCCAGTACTTC. Its translation is CASSPTSGSGTQYF.

The chain combines TRBV2 with TRBJ1-2, with 9 nucleotides matching TRBD1. J gave up 7 bases and V 6 bases, and 9 bases lay outside the gene matches. Germline loops: CDR1 SNHLY, CDR2 FYNNEI. The CDR3 totals 14 residues. This CDR3 reads CASSRTGTGSGYTF. DNA for the CDR3: TGTGCCAGCAGCCGAACCGGGACAGGGTCTGGCTACACCTTC.

The chain employs TRBV27 and TRBJ2-1, with 12 bases matching TRBD2. The CDR3 loop spans 14 amino acids. The V gene end was trimmed by 6 bases and the J gene end by 8 bases; junction bases not matched to a gene: 5. The germline gives CDR1 MNHEY, CDR2 SMNVEV (reference sequence). The CDR3 DNA is TGTGCCAGCAGGACTAGCGGGAGTCGTGATGAGCAGTTCTTC. Residues: CASRTSGSRDEQFF.

The CDR3 here is CASKGGVYNEQFF. CDR3 bases: TGTGCCAGCAAGGGCGGGGTTTACAATGAGCAGTTCTTC. The rearrangement uses TRBV2 and TRBJ2-1, with D possibly matching TRBD2 (6 bases). Looked up from germline, CDR1 is SNHLY and CDR2 is FYNNEI. This CDR3 has 13 residues. Trimming removed 7 bases from V and 4 bases from J, with 11 bases in between.

This clone was picked up one time. J is TRBJ2-1 and V is TRBV6-5; possibly TRBD1 for D (5 bases). CDR1 is MNHEY and CDR2 is SVGAGI in the germline V gene. Deletions cut 6 bases from V and 3 bases from J, with 12 bases between. This CDR3 is 14 amino acids long. CDR3 sequence (DNA): TGTGCCAGCAGAGGGGCTAGTGACTACAATGAGCAGTTCTTC. Translating gives CASRGASDYNEQFF.

The V gene is TRBV9, the J gene TRBJ2-5; 15 bases agree with TRBD2. Per germline, CDR1 SGDLS and CDR2 YYNGEE. After removal of 4 bases from V and 4 bases from J, the junction contained 5 bases not matched to a gene. This CDR3 has 16 amino acids. The CDR3 nucleotides are TGTGCCAGCAGCATCGGACTAGCGGGAGGGTCAGAGACCCAGTACTTC. Protein sequence: CASSIGLAGGSETQYF.

The chain carries TRBV6-1 and TRBJ1-2, with no clear D. Trimming removed 3 bases from V and 5 bases from J, with 13 bases in between. The CDR3 sequence is 14 residues long. Per germline, CDR1 MNHNS and CDR2 SASEGT. This chain's CDR3 is CASSDGRELYGYTF. DNA for the CDR3: TGTGCCAGCAGTGACGGACGGGAACTTTATGGCTACACCTTC.